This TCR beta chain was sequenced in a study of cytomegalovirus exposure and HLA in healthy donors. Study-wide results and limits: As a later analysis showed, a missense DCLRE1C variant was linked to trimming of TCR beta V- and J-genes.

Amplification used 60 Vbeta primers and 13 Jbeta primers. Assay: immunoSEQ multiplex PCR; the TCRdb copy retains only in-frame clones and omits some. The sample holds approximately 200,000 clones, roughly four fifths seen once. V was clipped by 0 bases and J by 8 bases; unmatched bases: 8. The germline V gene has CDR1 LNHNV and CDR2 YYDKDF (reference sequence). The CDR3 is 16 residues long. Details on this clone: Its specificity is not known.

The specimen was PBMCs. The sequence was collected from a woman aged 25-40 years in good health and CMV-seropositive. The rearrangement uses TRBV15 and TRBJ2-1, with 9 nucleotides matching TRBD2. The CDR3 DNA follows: TGTGCCACCAGCAGAGAAGGAGGACTAGCGAGGGATGAGCAGTTCTTC. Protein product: CATSREGGLARDEQFF.